Below are 18 T cell receptor beta chains sequenced from a single sample in a study of technical replicates of blood from a handful of donors. Only in-frame clones appear in the TCRdb table, and some are missing; sequencing was by immunoSEQ multiplex PCR. The data show over 55,000 clones, approximately 97% seen once. Material: T cells isolated from PBMCs. The receptors originated from a human donor in good health.

The CDR3 here is CASRRSSQETQYF. The DNA of the CDR3 is TGCGCCAGCAGGAGGAGTTCGCAAGAGACCCAGTACTTC. J is TRBJ2-5 and V is TRBV5-1; D unresolved. Per germline, CDR1 SGHRS and CDR2 YFSETQ. Trimming removed 5 bases at V and 2 bases at J, with 10 bases between. The CDR3 is 13 residues long.

This clone showed up just once. The chain employs TRBV28 and TRBJ2-1, with 7 nucleotides matching TRBD2. The germline CDR1 and CDR2 sequences are MDHEN and SYDVKM. The length of the CDR3 is 14 residues. V trimming: 10 bases; J trimming: 8 bases; junction bases outside the gene matches: 14. CDR3 sequence: CATQAGGRVDEQFF. The CDR3 DNA reads TGTGCCACCCAGGCTGGTGGGAGGGTCGATGAGCAGTTCTTC.

Of note for this clone: Relative to the germline gene, one junction end is altered; a read error may explain this. The chain carries TRBV7-7 and TRBJ2-1, with D possibly being TRBD2 (5 bases). CDR3 size: 13 residues. Germline V gene lookup returns CDR1 SSHAT and CDR2 FNYEAQ (reference sequence). CDR3 sequence (DNA): TGTGCTAGCAGCTTAGGGTTGGATAGCGTCTTGGTCTTC. Translation: CASSLGLDSVLVF.

This chain connects TRBV29-1 to TRBJ1-2; no definite D call. V lost 6 bases to trimming and J lost 4 bases, with 18 bases between them. Germline-derived CDR1 and CDR2 are SQVTM and ANQGSEA. The CDR3 sequence is 14 residues long. CDR3 nucleotide sequence: TGCAGCGTGGGTAGCGAACACGGACTCTATGGCTACACCTTC. Translation: CSVGSEHGLYGYTF.

This chain connects TRBV28 to TRBJ1-1, with 9 bases fitting TRBD1. CDR3 length: 13 residues. The germline gives CDR1 MDHEN, CDR2 SYDVKM. V shed 6 bases, J shed 10 bases, and the junction held 9 bases outside the gene matches. The CDR3 here is CASSDHRGQGAFF. The CDR3 DNA reads TGTGCCAGCAGCGACCACAGGGGGCAGGGAGCTTTCTTT. The entire variable domain, with the rest obtained from reference TRBV28 and TRBJ1-1, is as follows: DVKVTQSSRYLVKRTGEKVFLECVQDMDHENMFWYRQDPGLGLRLIYFSYDVKMKEKGDIPEGYSVSREKKERFSLILESASTNQTSMYLCASSDHRGQGAFFGQGTRLTVV.

The chain carries TRBV5-5 and TRBJ2-7, with 8 bases aligning to TRBD1. The CDR3 consists of 14 residues. Germline V gene data show CDR1 as SGHKS and CDR2 as YYEKEE (reference sequence). V lost 8 bases to trimming and J lost 2 bases; unmatched junction nucleotides: 9. CDR3 DNA: TGTGCCAGTTTGGGGGTACAGGGGGCCTACGAGCAGTACTTC. It codes for CASLGVQGAYEQYF.

This clone was detected once. The gene calls are TRBV18 and TRBJ2-7; 7 positions agree with TRBD2. The germline V gene encodes CDR1 KGHSH and CDR2 LQKENI. The CDR3 loop spans 13 amino acids. The V gene end was trimmed by 2 bases and the J gene end by 4 bases; junction bases not matched to a gene: 2. CDR3 DNA: TGTGCCAGCTCACCAACTAGCGTTTACGAGCAGTACTTC. Translated, it gives CASSPTSVYEQYF.

V is TRBV18 and J is TRBJ1-5; D is unresolved. V was pared by 1 base and J by 7 bases, with 11 bases between. CDR1 KGHSH and CDR2 LQKENI come from the germline V gene. The CDR3 runs 14 residues. CDR3 residues: CASSPQGGLQPQHF. CDR3 DNA sequence: TGTGCCAGCTCACCACAGGGCGGACTCCAGCCCCAGCATTTT.

The V call is TRBV5-1, the J call TRBJ2-5; the match to TRBD1 covers 8 bases. The V segment lost 2 bases and the J segment 3 bases; nucleotides outside the gene matches: 6. This CDR3 has 15 residues. The germline V gene encodes CDR1 SGHRS and CDR2 YFSETQ. The CDR3 sequence: CASSFPGTGEETQYF. The CDR3 nucleotides read TGCGCCAGCAGCTTCCCCGGGACAGGAGAAGAGACCCAGTACTTC.

The V gene is TRBV25-1, the J gene TRBJ2-7, with TRBD1 matching over 8 bases. Unmatched junction bases numbered 12, after V lost 2 bases and J lost 6 bases. CDR3 size: 16 residues. The V gene's germline CDR1 is MGHDK and CDR2 SYGVNS. The DNA of the CDR3 is TGTGCCAGCAGTGAAGGCAGGGGGCGTCTAGGGGTCGAGCAGTACTTC. Its protein is CASSEGRGRLGVEQYF.

This chain uses TRBV19 with TRBJ2-2; D may be TRBD1 (5 bases). Between the trimmed V and J ends, which lost 3 bases and 2 bases, there was a span of 10 bases. In germline, CDR1 is LNHDA, CDR2 SQIVND (reference sequence). The CDR3 is made up of 15 amino acids. The CDR3 DNA reads as TGTGCCAGTAGTATTCAGCAGGGAAACACCGGGGAGCTGTTTTTT. Encoded protein: CASSIQQGNTGELFF. The full variable domain, rest sourced from reference TRBV19 and TRBJ2-2, is DGGITQSPKYLFRKEGQNVTLSCEQNLNHDAMYWYRQDPGQGLRLIYYSQIVNDFQKGDIAEGYSVSREKKESFPLTVTSAQKNPTAFYLCASSIQQGNTGELFFGEGSRLTVL.

V usage is TRBV7-9 and J usage is TRBJ2-5; 8 bases map to TRBD2. The CDR3 runs to 17 residues. Germline assignment: CDR1 SEHNR and CDR2 FQNEAQ (reference sequence). V was clipped by 5 bases and J by 3 bases; unmatched bases: 14. The CDR3 DNA is TGTGCCAGCAGCCCCCCCCGGGGGGGACAAATAAAAGAGACCCAGTACTTC. Residues: CASSPPRGGQIKETQYF. The complete variable domain, with remaining parts taken from reference TRBV7-9 and TRBJ2-5, reads DTGVSQNPRHKITKRGQNVTFRCDPISEHNRLYWYRQTLGQGPEFLTYFQNEAQLEKSRLLSDRFSAERPKGSFSTLEIQRTEQGDSAMYLCASSPPRGGQIKETQYFGPGTRLLVL.

The chain carries TRBV7-9 and TRBJ1-3; D perhaps matches TRBD1 (6 bases). The germline CDR1 and CDR2 sequences are SEHNR and FQNEAQ (reference sequence). The V end lost 6 bases, the J end lost 0 bases, and 21 bases lay between the germline ends. This CDR3 has 18 amino acids. Here the CDR3 reads CASRPELARGVSGNTIYF. In nucleotides, the CDR3 is TGTGCCAGCAGACCGGAACTTGCCAGGGGCGTCTCTGGAAACACCATATATTTT.

V usage is TRBV5-1 and J usage is TRBJ1-4; 7 positions match TRBD1. Trimming removed 0 bases from V and 0 bases from J; junction bases left unmatched: 2. Per the germline V gene, CDR1 is SGHRS and CDR2 is YFSETQ. This CDR3 contains 16 residues. As DNA, the CDR3 is TGCGCCAGCAGCTTGGGGGACAGCTCAACTAATGAAAAACTGTTTTTT. Its protein is CASSLGDSSTNEKLFF. The variable domain in full, with the rest retrieved from reference TRBV5-1 and TRBJ1-4, is KAGVTQTPRYLIKTRGQQVTLSCSPISGHRSVSWYQQTPGQGLQFLFEYFSETQRNKGNFPGRFSGRQFSNSRSEMNVSTLELGDSALYLCASSLGDSSTNEKLFFGSGTQLSVL.

The chain has TRBV4-2 and TRBJ2-1; 7 positions match TRBD1. Losses at the gene ends were 5 bases for V and 7 bases for J; bases not matched to a gene: 11. Per the germline V gene, CDR1 is LGHNA and CDR2 is YNFKEQ. The CDR3 covers 15 residues. The CDR3 is CASSERPDRANEQFF. For the CDR3, the DNA is TGTGCCAGCAGCGAGCGACCTGACAGGGCTAATGAGCAGTTCTTC.

The gene calls are TRBV29-1 and TRBJ1-2; TRBD1 matches at 8 bases. V lost 3 bases to trimming and J lost 7 bases; unmatched junction nucleotides: 4. Germline CDR1 and CDR2: SQVTM and ANQGSEA. CDR3 length equals 12 residues. CDR3 in amino acids: CSVDRGQSGYTF. For the CDR3, the DNA is TGCAGCGTTGACAGGGGGCAAAGTGGCTACACCTTC.

The CDR3 DNA sequence: TGTGCCATCAGTGAAAGCGAGCGGATTAACTCCTACGAGCAGTACTTC. This sequence encodes CAISESERINSYEQYF. This chain connects TRBV10-3 to TRBJ2-7; TRBD2 is a possible D gene (5 bases). CDR3 length: 16 amino acids. The germline V and J ends were trimmed by 3 bases and 0 bases, with 15 bases remaining between them. Looked up from germline, CDR1 is ENHRY and CDR2 is SYGVKD.

This rearrangement joins TRBV29-1 to TRBJ2-3, with D possibly matching TRBD2 (6 bases). CDR1 is SQVTM and CDR2 is ANQGSEA in the germline V gene. Trimming left V 8 bases short and J 6 bases short, with 9 bases between. The CDR3 spans 10 residues. The CDR3 coding sequence is TGCAGCTGTGGAGGGGATACGCAGTATTTT. Protein: CSCGGDTQYF.